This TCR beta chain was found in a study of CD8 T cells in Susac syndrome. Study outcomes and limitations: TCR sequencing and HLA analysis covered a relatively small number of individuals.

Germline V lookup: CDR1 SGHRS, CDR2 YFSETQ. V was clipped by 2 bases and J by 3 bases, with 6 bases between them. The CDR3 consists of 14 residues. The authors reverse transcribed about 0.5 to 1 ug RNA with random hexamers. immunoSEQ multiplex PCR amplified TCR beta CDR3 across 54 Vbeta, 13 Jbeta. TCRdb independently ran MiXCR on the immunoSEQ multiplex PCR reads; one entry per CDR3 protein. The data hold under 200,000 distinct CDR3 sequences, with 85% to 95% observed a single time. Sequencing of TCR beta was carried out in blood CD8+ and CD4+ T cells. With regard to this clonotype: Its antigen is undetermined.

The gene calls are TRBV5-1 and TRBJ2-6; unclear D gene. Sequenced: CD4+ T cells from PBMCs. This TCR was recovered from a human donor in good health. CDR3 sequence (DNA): TGCGCCAGCAGCTTCTGGGATGGGGCCAACGTCCTGACTTTC. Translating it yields CASSFWDGANVLTF. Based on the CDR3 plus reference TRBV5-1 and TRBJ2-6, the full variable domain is KAGVTQTPRYLIKTRGQQVTLSCSPISGHRSVSWYQQTPGQGLQFLFEYFSETQRNKGNFPGRFSGRQFSNSRSEMNVSTLELGDSALYLCASSFWDGANVLTFGAGSRLTVL.